Below, 11 T cell receptor beta chains from the same sample are listed, as sequenced in a study of T cell repertoires in cytomegalovirus infection. One entry per CDR3 protein results from TCRdb running MiXCR on the reads. The table has about 350,000 distinct CDR3 sequences, nearly 35% seen once. No antigen has been identified for these receptors. Sequencing used cultured PBMCs, obtained from culture after CMV antigen stimulation. The receptor set was obtained from a human donor in good health (CMV status not recorded). Some clones in this sample may be carry-over from other donors' samples.

The chain couples TRBV20-1 to TRBJ2-3, with TRBD2 identical over 8 bases. This CDR3 spans 15 amino acids. The germline CDR1 and CDR2 sequences are DFQATT and SNEGSKA (reference sequence). The trim removed 8 bases at V and 2 bases at J, leaving 12 bases unmatched. CDR3 sequence (DNA): TGCAGTAGTATAGGAACTAGCGGCAACACAGATACGCAGTATTTT. As protein: CSSIGTSGNTDTQYF.

The chain uses TRBV27 and TRBJ2-3, with a possible D match to TRBD1 (5 bases). The CDR3 spans 14 residues. CDR1 and CDR2 from the germline V gene are MNHEY and SMNVEV (reference sequence). The V end was cut by 3 bases, the J end by 4 bases, with 11 bases between. CDR3 residues: CASSLRQFPDTQYF. The CDR3 DNA sequence: TGTGCCAGCAGTTTGCGACAGTTCCCAGATACGCAGTATTTT.

This clonotype was picked up a small number of times. The chain carries TRBV28 and TRBJ1-6, with a weak D call TRBD1 (6 bases). The V gene's germline CDR1 is MDHEN and CDR2 SYDVKM. The CDR3 consists of 15 residues. V was cut by 6 bases and J by 7 bases, with 16 bases left in between. CDR3 amino acids: CASRTHTGSNSPLHF. In DNA form, the CDR3 reads TGTGCCAGCAGAACCCACACAGGGTCCAATTCACCCCTCCACTTT. Filled out from reference TRBV28 and TRBJ1-6, the complete variable domain reads DVKVTQSSRYLVKRTGEKVFLECVQDMDHENMFWYRQDPGLGLRLIYFSYDVKMKEKGDIPEGYSVSREKKERFSLILESASTNQTSMYLCASRTHTGSNSPLHFGNGTRLTVT.

This clonotype came up many times. The V and J genes are TRBV7-2 and TRBJ2-1; D is uncertain. The CDR3 totals 14 residues. With 5 bases removed from V and 7 bases from J, the gap between germline ends came to 15 bases. Germline V gene data show CDR1 as SGHTA and CDR2 as FQGNSA. Written as DNA, the CDR3 is TGTGCCAGCAGCACCAGCCCCGCGTGGAATGAGCAGTTCTTC. It translates to CASSTSPAWNEQFF.

About this clonotype: This could be a read error, since a much larger clone is one nucleotide away. J is TRBJ2-7 and V is TRBV7-8; unclear D gene. V was trimmed by 5 bases and J by 6 bases, leaving 17 bases between them. The CDR3 is 14 residues long. Germline V lookup: CDR1 SGHVS, CDR2 FQNEAQ. CDR3 sequence reads: CASSTELPSGEQYF. The CDR3 bases are TGTGCCAGCAGCACGGAACTACCATCCGGCGAGCAGTACTTC.

J is TRBJ1-2 and V is TRBV7-8, with a weak D call TRBD1 (5 bases). V lost 1 base, J lost 4 bases, and 16 bases lay in between. The germline V gene encodes CDR1 SGHVS and CDR2 FQNEAQ. This CDR3 comprises 16 residues. This CDR3 is CASSLVWGTEGYGYTF. The CDR3 DNA reads TGTGCCAGCAGCTTAGTGTGGGGGACGGAGGGCTATGGCTACACCTTC. The full variable domain, its missing parts supplied by reference TRBV7-8 and TRBJ1-2, is GAGVSQSPRYKVAKRGQDVALRCDPISGHVSLFWYQQALGQGPEFLTYFQNEAQLDKSGLPSDRFFAERPEGSVSTLKIQRTQQEDSAVYLCASSLVWGTEGYGYTFGSGTRLTVV.

CDR3 sequence (DNA): TGTGCCAGCATCTGGGGGGAGGACGCCTACGAGCAGTACTTC. It yields the protein CASIWGEDAYEQYF. The V gene is TRBV6-6, the J gene TRBJ2-7; D may be TRBD2 (6 bases). Trimming stripped 7 bases from V and 2 bases from J, with 15 bases between. Germline loops: CDR1 MNHNY, CDR2 SVGAGI (reference sequence). This CDR3 has 14 amino acids.

There are a few counts of this clonotype. CDR3 in amino acids: CASSLLTNSGNTIYF. In nucleotides, the CDR3 is TGTGCCAGCAGCCTCCTCACCAACTCTGGAAACACCATATATTTT. The chain recombines TRBV7-2 with TRBJ1-3, with D unresolved. This CDR3 is 15 amino acids long. V lost 5 bases to trimming and J lost 0 bases, with 11 bases between them. CDR1 and CDR2 (germline): SGHTA, FQGNSA.

This clonotype was seen many times. V and J are TRBV19 and TRBJ1-2; D may be TRBD1 (5 bases). V was trimmed by 3 bases and J by 4 bases, leaving 9 bases between them. Germline V gives CDR1 LNHDA, CDR2 SQIVND (reference sequence). This CDR3 is 13 amino acids long. The CDR3, as DNA: TGTGCCAGTAGTATCGCAGGGCTCTATGGCTACACCTTC. It is translated as CASSIAGLYGYTF.

The sample holds a few counts of this clonotype. V and J are TRBV7-2 and TRBJ2-1; 12 positions match TRBD2. The CDR3 loop spans 16 amino acids. Per the germline V gene, CDR1 is SGHTA and CDR2 is FQGNSA. V trimming: 4 bases; J trimming: 12 bases; junction bases outside the gene matches: 13. The CDR3 is CASSSRQTSGSGGQFF. The CDR3 DNA reads TGTGCCAGCAGCTCCCGCCAGACTAGCGGGAGTGGGGGGCAGTTCTTC.

V gene TRBV7-2 combines with J gene TRBJ2-1, with D possibly TRBD2 on 6 matching bases. The CDR3 is made up of 13 amino acids. V lost 5 bases to trimming and J lost 6 bases, with 11 bases between them. Germline loops: CDR1 SGHTA, CDR2 FQGNSA. The CDR3 region has the DNA TGTGCCAGCAGCCCCGGGAGTAGCAATGAGCAGTTCTTC. Protein product: CASSPGSSNEQFF.